This TCR beta chain was profiled in a study of blood T cell repertoires in COVID-19. Across the whole study: Acute-phase and convalescent COVID-19 samples originated in the United States, Italy and Spain. Sources were T cells, B-cell-depleted T cells, or PBMCs; the material itself was cDNA or gDNA.

This CDR3 is built from 16 residues. Per germline, CDR1 LGHNA and CDR2 YNFKEQ. V dropped 1 base and J dropped 1 base, with 13 bases sitting between them. Authors' processing steps: Amplification with reference gene primers provided the estimates of nucleated cell counts. The repertoire was sequenced with immunoSEQ multiplex PCR; TCRdb's copy has only in-frame clones and lacks some. That table supplies the V and J calls and clone size; D and trimming were determined from the DNA. The profile shows tens of thousands of clones, about 86% of them singletons. Specimen: peripheral blood. The J gene is TRBJ1-1, the V gene TRBV4-2; D is perhaps TRBD1 (5 bases). This TCR derives from a man in his 70s with acute or convalescent COVID-19. The CDR3 DNA sequence: TGTGCCAGCAGCCAAGTATCAGGGATGGAGAACACTGAAGCTTTCTTT. As protein: CASSQVSGMENTEAFF.